These 18 T cell receptor beta chains were sequenced from one sample in a study of blood T cell repertoires in COVID-19. Here immunoSEQ multiplex PCR was the method, and the copy in TCRdb shows in-frame clones only, minus some. This table holds roughly 100,000 clones, around 73% found once. Sequencing input: peripheral blood. These receptors all stem from a man aged 55-75 years with active or convalescent COVID-19.

This chain uses TRBV2 with TRBJ2-1, with a weak D call TRBD2 (5 bases). The CDR3 has 13 amino acids. V lost 2 bases to trimming and J lost 7 bases, with 9 bases between them. CDR1 SNHLY and CDR2 FYNNEI come from the germline V gene. CDR3 protein: CASSETSSNEQFF. CDR3 sequence (DNA): TGTGCCAGCAGTGAAACTAGTAGTAATGAGCAGTTCTTC.

V usage is TRBV7-8 and J usage is TRBJ2-3, with TRBD1 matching 11 bases. The CDR3 sequence is 16 residues long. Looked up from germline, CDR1 is SGHVS and CDR2 is FQNEAQ. V trimming: 5 bases; J trimming: 7 bases; junction bases outside the gene matches: 11. The CDR3 reads CASSLRGQGALYTQYF. CDR3 bases: TGTGCCAGCAGCCTTCGAGGACAGGGGGCTCTGTATACGCAGTATTTT.

The chain recombines TRBV28 with TRBJ2-7; 8 bases are shared with TRBD1. This CDR3 has 15 amino acids. The germline gives CDR1 MDHEN, CDR2 SYDVKM. V gave up 5 bases and J gave up 3 bases; unmatched junction bases: 9. The CDR3 protein is CASSIPGTGIYEQYF. In DNA, the CDR3 is TGTGCCAGCAGTATTCCCGGGACAGGAATCTACGAGCAGTACTTC.

The CDR3 here is CASSENGRGETQYF. As DNA, the CDR3 is TGTGCCAGCAGCGAGAACGGGAGAGGGGAGACCCAGTACTTC. The chain employs TRBV7-8 and TRBJ2-5, with D perhaps matching TRBD2 (6 bases). Trimming shortened V by 5 bases and J by 5 bases, and 15 bases separated the two germline ends. Per germline, CDR1 SGHVS and CDR2 FQNEAQ. CDR3 length equals 14 residues.

This chain uses TRBV4-2 with TRBJ2-7; 7 nucleotides align to TRBD1. Losses at the gene ends were 1 base for V and 3 bases for J; bases not matched to a gene: 3. Germline V gene lookup returns CDR1 LGHNA and CDR2 YNFKEQ. The CDR3 loop spans 14 amino acids. The DNA of the CDR3 is TGTGCCAGCAGCCAAGGACAGGGAGACTACGAGCAGTACTTC. Its translation: CASSQGQGDYEQYF.

V is TRBV7-9 and J is TRBJ2-5, with TRBD1 matching over 10 bases. The CDR3 is 16 residues long. Germline V gene data show CDR1 as SEHNR and CDR2 as FQNEAQ (reference sequence). The J segment lost 5 bases and the V segment lost 4 bases, leaving 10 bases of the junction unmatched. CDR3 DNA sequence: TGTGCCAGCAGCTCGATCGACAGGGGGCTGCTGGAGACCCAGTACTTC. The encoded protein is CASSSIDRGLLETQYF.

This chain uses TRBV15 with TRBJ2-5; D is perhaps TRBD2 (6 bases). V lost 0 bases and J 5 bases, leaving 13 bases between the germline ends. The CDR3 extends over 15 amino acids. Germline loops: CDR1 LNHNV, CDR2 YYDKDF (reference sequence). CDR3: CATSRDPHRGETQYF. The CDR3 DNA is TGTGCCACCAGCAGAGATCCTCACCGGGGGGAGACCCAGTACTTC.

The J gene is TRBJ2-7, the V gene TRBV6-2 or TRBV6-3; 9 bases are a match to TRBD2. Per the germline V gene, CDR1 is MNHEY and CDR2 is SVGEGT. The CDR3 runs 14 residues. With 6 bases clipped from V and 3 bases from J, the junction kept 6 bases outside the gene matches. DNA for the CDR3: TGTGCCAGCAGCTCCGGGACTAGCAACTACGAGCAGTACGTC. Translated, it gives CASSSGTSNYEQYV.

J is TRBJ1-2 and V is TRBV5-4; D is ambiguous. The CDR3 runs 11 residues. V gave up 4 bases and J gave up 8 bases, with 9 bases separating them. Per the germline V gene, CDR1 is SGHNT and CDR2 is YYREEE (reference sequence). The CDR3 region is CASSGSRGYTF. The CDR3 coding sequence is TGTGCCAGCAGCGGTTCGAGGGGCTACACCTTC. The complete variable domain, with remaining parts taken from reference TRBV5-4 and TRBJ1-2, reads ETGVTQSPTHLIKTRGQQVTLRCSSQSGHNTVSWYQQALGQGPQFIFQYYREEENGRGNFPPRFSGLQFPNYSSELNVNALELDDSALYLCASSGSRGYTFGSGTRLTVV.

This clone turned up a few times. The V call is TRBV2, the J call TRBJ1-4; D gene uncertain. Trimming took off 4 bases at V and 8 bases at J, with 8 bases between the two ends. Per germline, CDR1 SNHLY and CDR2 FYNNEI. This CDR3 is built from 12 residues. This CDR3 is CASSGGGEKLFF. The CDR3 DNA reads as TGTGCCAGCAGTGGAGGTGGGGAAAAACTGTTTTTT.

This clone came up once. This chain connects TRBV7-2 to TRBJ2-7; 8 nucleotides line up with TRBD2. The CDR3 loop spans 15 amino acids. Germline CDR1 reads SGHTA; CDR2 reads FQGNSA. J was trimmed by 2 bases and V by 1 base; bases with no gene match: 4. This CDR3 reads CASSLGAGGTYEQYV. In DNA, the CDR3 is TGTGCCAGCAGCTTAGGGGCGGGGGGTACCTACGAGCAGTACGTC.

The chain combines TRBV9 with TRBJ2-7; 8 bases are shared with TRBD2. After removal of 3 bases from V and 2 bases from J, the junction contained 16 bases not matched to a gene. Germline CDR1 reads SGDLS; CDR2 reads YYNGEE. The CDR3 is 18 amino acids. The CDR3: CASSGRGIAGLRTYEQYF. The CDR3 DNA follows: TGTGCCAGCAGCGGACGAGGGATAGCGGGATTGAGGACCTACGAGCAGTACTTC.

This chain uses TRBV28 with TRBJ1-2, with 12 bases identical to TRBD1. V shed 6 bases, J shed 8 bases, and the junction held 13 bases outside the gene matches. This CDR3 is 16 amino acids long. Germline lookup yields CDR1 MDHEN and CDR2 SYDVKM. CDR3: CASRSSTGQGAWGYTF. DNA of the CDR3: TGTGCCAGCAGGTCCAGTACGGGACAGGGGGCGTGGGGCTACACCTTC.

V gene TRBV19 combines with J gene TRBJ2-1, with a weak D call TRBD1 (5 bases). From germline, CDR1 is LNHDA and CDR2 SQIVND (reference sequence). V was cut by 9 bases and J by 13 bases, with 13 bases left in between. The CDR3 spans 10 residues. The chain's CDR3 is CASGHADQFF. The CDR3 DNA follows: TGTGCCAGCGGACACGCCGACCAGTTCTTC.

The chain recombines TRBV5-5 with TRBJ2-1, with 8 nucleotides matching TRBD1. Trimming cost V 4 bases and J 10 bases; bases outside gene matches: 10. Germline assignment: CDR1 SGHKS and CDR2 YYEKEE (reference sequence). This CDR3 region has 14 residues. The CDR3 loop is CASSPGTGLLEQFF. The CDR3 DNA sequence: TGTGCCAGCAGCCCCGGGACAGGCCTCCTCGAGCAGTTCTTC.

V gene TRBV7-2 combines with J gene TRBJ2-1, with TRBD2 matching over 14 bases. Germline V gene data show CDR1 as SGHTA and CDR2 as FQGNSA. The trim removed 3 bases at V and 10 bases at J, leaving 5 bases unmatched. CDR3 length: 15 residues. DNA of the CDR3: TGTGCCAGCAGCTTGGTGGGACTAGCGGGAGACGAGCAGTTCTTC. This gives the protein CASSLVGLAGDEQFF. The full variable domain, rest sourced from reference TRBV7-2 and TRBJ2-1, is GAGVSQSPSNKVTEKGKDVELRCDPISGHTALYWYRQSLGQGLEFLIYFQGNSAPDKSGLPSDRFSAERTGGSVSTLTIQRTQQEDSAVYLCASSLVGLAGDEQFFGPGTRLTVL.

This clone was detected only a few times. The V gene is TRBV29-1, the J gene TRBJ1-1; D gene ambiguous. Trimming removed 1 base from V and 6 bases from J, with 9 bases in between. This CDR3 has 12 residues. Germline V CDR1 and CDR2: SQVTM, ANQGSEA. This CDR3 reads CSVEGFRSEAFF. DNA for the CDR3: TGCAGCGTTGAAGGATTCAGGTCTGAAGCTTTCTTT. The full variable domain, its missing parts supplied by reference TRBV29-1 and TRBJ1-1, is SAVISQKPSRDICQRGTSLTIQCQVDSQVTMMFWYRQQPGQSLTLIATANQGSEATYESGFVIDKFPISRPNLTFSTLTVSNMSPEDSSIYLCSVEGFRSEAFFGQGTRLTVV.

The chain recombines TRBV18 with TRBJ2-6; TRBD1 matches at 9 bases. J lost 0 bases, V lost 3 bases, and 3 bases had no gene match. The CDR3 is 17 amino acids. Germline assignment: CDR1 KGHSH and CDR2 LQKENI. The CDR3, as DNA: TGTGCCAGCTCACCGGGACAGGGTCCCTCTGGGGCCAACGTCCTGACTTTC. This encodes CASSPGQGPSGANVLTF.